A single T cell receptor (beta chain) is shown here with its context. The sample comes from a study of shared clonotypes between healthy human individuals. Clones were read by immunoSEQ multiplex PCR, and TCRdb kept only the in-frame ones, dropping some. The repertoire includes about 1.1 million clones, 75% to 80% of them detected once, and under 0.8% sits in the top ten. V dropped 0 bases and J dropped 8 bases, with 19 bases sitting between them. Germline loops: CDR1 SGHNT, CDR2 YYREEE (reference sequence). This CDR3 is built from 16 residues. Material: memory CD4+ T cells from PBMCs. Subset indicated: CD45RA-negative fraction. The TCR was taken from a man aged 18 to 29 in good health. Some clones in this sample may be carry-over from other donors' samples. The chain uses TRBV5-4 and TRBJ2-3; D gene unclear. The CDR3 DNA is TGTGCCAGCAGCTTGGCCTCTAGTCGCAGCCGAGGTACGCAGTATTTT. It encodes CASSLASSRSRGTQYF.